These T cell receptor beta chains were read from a single sample in a study of graft-versus-host responses after intestinal transplantation. The table came from immunoSEQ multiplex PCR; TCRdb's copy has only in-frame clones and leaves some out. The table shows around 70,000 clones, with 89% occurring only once. No antigen has been identified for these receptors. The sequences come from unstimulated CD8+ T cells sorted from spleen or lymph node cells, collected before intestinal transplant. The receptors were gathered from a human donor who received an intestinal transplant. Both conserved end residues are part of each CDR3. The order of the fields is J gene, V gene, D gene, CDR3 DNA, CDR3 protein. The D gene is left open where the match is weak.

TRBJ1-4,TRBV6-1,-,TGTGCCACGGACCTGGCCGGGGGAGTTAATGAAAAACTGTTTTTT,CATDLAGGVNEKLFF
TRBJ1-5,TRBV4-1,-,TGCGCCAGCAGCCAAGAACACAGAGGGCAGAGCAATCAGCCCCAGCATTTT,CASSQEHRGQSNQPQHF
TRBJ2-1,TRBV29-1,TRBD1,TGCAGCGTTCGGACAGGGCTACCACAAAACAATGAGCAGTTCTTC,CSVRTGLPQNNEQFF
TRBJ1-6,TRBV5-1,-,TGCGCCAGCAGCTTGATAACAGGGCGAACTTCACCCCTCCACTTT,CASSLITGRTSPLHF
TRBJ1-4,TRBV7-9,-,TGTGCCAGCAGCGCTCCAAACAGGGCACCTAATGAAAAACTGTTTTTT,CASSAPNRAPNEKLFF
TRBJ2-7,TRBV5-6,-,TGTGCCTCGAGCCTAGACCGGTCCTACGAGCAGTACTTC,CASSLDRSYEQYF
TRBJ2-1,TRBV27,-,TGTGCCAGCAGTTTAGGGCTACCTAACAATGAGCAGTTCTTC,CASSLGLPNNEQFF
TRBJ2-5,TRBV29-1,TRBD2,TGCAGCGTTGAAACTGTTCCGGCTAGCGGGATGGTCATCCATTCGGAGACCCAGTACTTC,CSVETVPASGMVIHSETQYF
TRBJ2-1,TRBV9,TRBD2,TGTGCCAGCAGCGTAGGACTAGCGGGCACGCAGTTCTTC,CASSVGLAGTQFF
TRBJ1-2,TRBV5-6,TRBD1,TGTGCCAGCAGCTTGGTTGGGGTTAGGGGGCACTATGGCTACACCTTC,CASSLVGVRGHYGYTF
TRBJ2-1,TRBV4-1,TRBD2,TGCGCCAGCAGCGGAAGGACTAGCGGGGAGTACAATGAGCAGTTCTTC,CASSGRTSGEYNEQFF
TRBJ2-2,TRBV6-7,TRBD2,TGTGCCAGCCACCCTAGCGGAGAAAGAACCGGGGAGCTGTTTTTT,CASHPSGERTGELFF
TRBJ1-4,TRBV7-9,-,TGTGCCAGCAGATCTACAGGGAATCCTAATGAAAAACTGTTTTTT,CASRSTGNPNEKLFF
TRBJ2-1,TRBV11-1,TRBD2,TGTGCCAGCAGCCCACTAGCGGGGGGGCCTAATGAGCAGTTCTTC,CASSPLAGGPNEQFF
TRBJ2-5,TRBV25-1,-,TGTGCCAGCAGTTCCCTCCGGGACACTCAAGAGACCCAGTACTTC,CASSSLRDTQETQYF
TRBJ2-1,TRBV7-2,-,TGTGCCAGCAGCTTAGATAGGGCGGGGAGCTCCTACAATGAGCAGTTCTTC,CASSLDRAGSSYNEQFF
TRBJ1-3,TRBV28,-,TGTGCCAGCAGTTTATTCGGGAGATCAGTGGGAACCATATATTTT,CASSLFGRSVGTIYF
TRBJ1-1,TRBV4-1,-,TGCGCCAGCAGCTACGGAGCGAACACTGAAGCTTTCTTT,CASSYGANTEAFF
TRBJ1-2,TRBV20-1,-,TGCAGTGCTAGCGGGAGCTATGGCTACACCTTC,CSASGSYGYTF
TRBJ2-3,TRBV29-1,TRBD2,TGCAGCGTACCCGGGACTAGCGGGATGGATACGCAGTATTTT,CSVPGTSGMDTQYF
TRBJ2-7,TRBV6-5,-,TGTGCCAGCAGTTACGCCGGAGGGCCACCCACCTACGAGCAGTACTTC,CASSYAGGPPTYEQYF
TRBJ2-7,TRBV6-5,-,TGTGCCAGCAGTTCCCACTACGAGCAGTACTTC,CASSSHYEQYF
TRBJ2-1,TRBV27,-,TGTGCCAGCAGTTTAAGGGGGGGCTTGGTGAATGAGCAGTTCTTC,CASSLRGGLVNEQFF
TRBJ2-5,TRBV13,-,TGTGCCAGCAGCCCCAACCAGTACCAAGAGACCCAGTACTTC,CASSPNQYQETQYF
TRBJ2-1,TRBV6-4,TRBD2,TGTGCCAGCAGTGACTCCGGCGGGGGGGCGAATGAGCAGTTCTTC,CASSDSGGGANEQFF
TRBJ2-7,TRBV4-2,-,TGTGCCAGCAGCCCAGTTGGGGCGCCCTACTACGAGCAGTACTTC,CASSPVGAPYYEQYF
TRBJ2-1,TRBV1,-,TGCACCAGCAGCCAAGAACTTGGTGAGCAGTTCTTC,CTSSQELGEQFF
TRBJ2-1,TRBV19,TRBD2,TGTGCCAGTAGTAGTTCCAGCGGGGGGCCCTACAATGAGCAGTTCTTC,CASSSSSGGPYNEQFF
TRBJ1-5,TRBV28,-,TGTGCCAGCAGTCCCTCGCACAGGAGCAATCAGCCCCAGCATTTT,CASSPSHRSNQPQHF
TRBJ1-2,TRBV27,TRBD1,TGTGCCAGCAGTTTATCATCGGGACAGATCTATGGCTACACCTTC,CASSLSSGQIYGYTF
TRBJ2-5,TRBV27,-,TGTGCCAGCAGTTTATCGGGCCCTTGGGAGACCCAGTACTTC,CASSLSGPWETQYF
TRBJ1-5,TRBV12-5,-,TGTGCTAGTGTCCTGGGGGGGGCTAGACAGCCCCAGCATTTT,CASVLGGARQPQHF
TRBJ2-1,TRBV29-1,TRBD2,TGCAGCGTTGAAGATCTTCGCGGGAGTCGGGATGAGCAGTTCTTC,CSVEDLRGSRDEQFF
TRBJ1-1,TRBV11-2,TRBD1,TGTGCCAGCACACGGACAGGGGACACTGAAGCTTTCTTT,CASTRTGDTEAFF
TRBJ2-1,TRBV6-6,TRBD2,TGTGCCAGCAGTCCTAGCGGGGGATCCTACAATGAGCAGTTCTTC,CASSPSGGSYNEQFF
TRBJ1-2,TRBV28,TRBD1,TGTGCCAGCAGTGCGGGACAGCTCGTCTATGGCTACACCTTC,CASSAGQLVYGYTF
TRBJ2-7,TRBV11-2,-,TGTGCCAGCAGCCCCATCCAGTCCTACGAGCAGTACTTC,CASSPIQSYEQYF
TRBJ2-7,TRBV7-8,TRBD2,TGTGCCAGCGCCCTGGGTGGGAGGGCTACTTACGAGCAGTACTTC,CASALGGRATYEQYF
TRBJ2-1,TRBV4-2,TRBD2,TGTGCCAGCAGCCCTCCCCCCGGGAGGGCCAATGAGCAGTTCTTC,CASSPPPGRANEQFF